The subject of this entry is one T cell receptor beta chain. The antigen is undetermined. This sample stems from a study of cytomegalovirus exposure and HLA in healthy donors. Whole-study findings and limits: Reportedly, TCR beta sequences accurately predicted HLA-A and HLA-B alleles in most subjects.

The CDR3 extends over 15 amino acids. The J segment lost 0 bases and the V segment lost 5 bases, leaving 4 bases of the junction unmatched. From germline, CDR1 is SGHTA and CDR2 FQGNSA. Use of 60 Vbeta and 13 Jbeta primers characterized the PCR. Only in-frame clones appear in the TCRdb table, and some are missing; sequencing was by immunoSEQ multiplex PCR. The data hold around 120,000 clones, with over 65% observed a single time. The gene calls are TRBV7-2 and TRBJ1-3; 7 bases align to TRBD1. The TCR was taken from a man aged 18-30 years in good health and CMV-seronegative. Sequenced sample: PBMCs. The CDR3 protein is CASSRDSSSGNTIYF. CDR3 nucleotide sequence: TGTGCCAGCAGCCGGGACAGTTCCTCTGGAAACACCATATATTTT.